This TCR beta chain came from a study of blood T cell repertoires in COVID-19. Participants were aged about 18 to 89 years from approximately 23 US areas. Here immunoSEQ multiplex PCR was the method, and the copy in TCRdb shows in-frame clones only, minus some. The sample lists about 400,000 clones; just under 90% were seen once. This clone was picked up one time. The J segment lost 0 bases and the V segment lost 4 bases, leaving 6 bases of the junction unmatched. The CDR3 is 16 amino acids. Germline CDR1 is SGHRS and CDR2 is YFSETQ. The sequenced sample was PBMCs or T cells enriched from blood (not recorded which). The clonotype originates from a woman between 25 and 40 years old who had recovered from COVID-19. The chain links TRBV5-1 to TRBJ2-7; 11 bases fit TRBD2. This CDR3 is CASSTGLADRSYEQYF. The CDR3 DNA follows: TGCGCCAGCAGCACGGGACTAGCGGACCGCTCCTACGAGCAGTACTTC.